This T cell receptor beta chain was sequenced in a study of T cells in Graves' hyperthyroidism and ophthalmopathy (dated by TCRdb to about 2019). Turning to the overall study: Peripheral blood samples were taken at initial diagnosis, before any treatment was given. To identify TCR V-J signatures that set the groups apart, the researchers used a discovery cohort of 100 patients, made up of 43 with Graves' ophthalmopathy and around 58 with stable Graves' hyperthyroidism. Prospective prediction of ophthalmopathy was tested in an independent validation cohort of about 19 hyperthyroidism patients and 17 patients who later progressed to ophthalmopathy. For training and testing, the 110 or so patients in the discovery cohort were randomly divided in a 7:3 ratio. The study also compared thyroid tissue and blood T-cell repertoires from more than 5 Graves' hyperthyroidism patients. After sampling, hyperthyroidism patients received methimazole starting at 30 mg daily, and ophthalmopathy patients received high-dose intravenous methylprednisolone. The paper describes TCR Vbeta CDR3 sequencing of some 130 peripheral blood samples, made up of fewer than 50 ophthalmopathy patients, approximately 73 hyperthyroidism patients and 17 progressor patients.

The TCR beta CDR3 regions were amplified from RNA transcripts. For the first round of RT-PCR on the TCR CDR3, the HTBI primer set was used together with the Qiagen OneStep RT-PCR kit. The libraries were constructed in a second round of multiplex PCR and then size-selected and purified. Paired-end sequencing of the libraries was performed with 100 bp reads on an Illumina HiSeq2000. The published analysis was carried out like this. SOAPnuke was used to process the raw data, throwing out any read that contained adapters or uncalled bases, had a mean Phred below 15, or lacked an exact constant-primer or identifier match. High-quality paired reads were merged with COPE v1.2.5, and unique nucleotide sequences were defined as clonotypes. Clonotypes were aligned to IMGT TRBV, TRBD and TRBJ reference segments using MiTCR v1.1. The analysis was restricted to V-J combinations with a frequency above 0.0001, which together covered just over 99% of the repertoires. A TCS score was defined as the ratio of F50 (clonal expansion) to E x V (chaos), with BLOSUM62-based TCRdist applied between CDR3 peptides within each V-J. Welch's t-statistics and random forest reduced just over 500 V-J features to roughly 13, which were used in a naive Bayes classifier (R e1071). TCRdb's own reprocessing of the public reads used fastp at Q25 and MiXCR and kept productive beta chains. Rows are unified per CDR3 protein, each entry keeping the most common DNA and genes. The V and J calls come from TCRdb's annotation, not from the publication. The sample table shows about 290,000 distinct CDR3 sequences, and 10% to 15% are seen once. The top ten clonotypes cover 6.5% to 10% of the sample.

V loses 6 bases at its end and J loses 2 bases; junction bases beyond the gene matches: 6. CDR1 is given as SQVTM and CDR2 as ANQGSEA, both from the germline V gene. From the cysteine through the phenylalanine, the CDR3 covers 14 amino acids. The retained sequence is limited to the CDR3, 42 bases, with the frame set at the first base. Paper-wide results and their limitations: Most expanded thyroid clonotypes (frequency above 0.001) were also detected in blood, a finding suggesting that blood repertoires may reflect thyroid immune responses. No statistical method was used to fix the sample size in advance, and group allocation was not hidden from the investigators. During validation, the model predicted progression to ophthalmopathy a median of around 7 months ahead of onset, with around 71% sensitivity and under 85% specificity. In cross-validation, a model built on a 13 V-J signature told ophthalmopathy apart from stable hyperthyroidism with less than 90% sensitivity and 81% to 82% specificity, and in testing the same model reached 80%/75%.

Hyperthyroidism patients were newly diagnosed, with disease duration under 2 months, and aged 18 to 65 years. Any patient with an uncontrolled infection, another autoimmune disease, pregnancy or lactation was excluded. Diagnoses relied on clinical symptoms, serum thyroxine and TRAb, thyroid ultrasound and orbital computed tomography. Blood from progressor patients was collected at the time of first diagnosis with hyperthyroidism, before any ophthalmopathy symptoms had appeared. Ficoll-Paque density gradient centrifugation was used to isolate PBMCs from approximately 11 ml of fresh peripheral blood. Progressor patients were defined as those initially diagnosed with Graves' hyperthyroidism in whom ophthalmopathy developed during follow-up. Total RNA was extracted with Trizol reagent, and quality was checked on an Agilent 2100 Bioanalyzer. The table lists this clonotype with many counts. Its antigen target is currently unknown. Per-base quality was not reported, and no clone a single base away is much larger than it.

Sequenced input: blood. The sequence derives from a woman aged 25 to 45 with Graves' hyperthyroidism that later progressed to Graves' ophthalmopathy. The sequence joins TRBV29-1 to TRBJ2-7; TRBD1 lines up with 11 middle nucleotides. The bases are TGCAGCGTCCACGGGACAGGGGGGACCTACGAGCAGTACTTC. This is translated as CSVHGTGGTYEQYF.